Below, 16 T cell receptor beta chains from the same sample are listed, as sequenced in a study of molecular identifiers for immune sequencing clone quantification. A single record per CDR3 protein comes from TCRdb applying MiXCR to the PCR reads. In the table there are a few hundred thousand distinct CDR3 sequences, 24% of which are singletons. The sample was naive CD8+ T cells from blood, with Jurkat cell RNA spiked in. Regarding subset: FACS-sorted CD8+CD4-CCR7+CD45RA+ naive T cells. The receptors derive from a human donor in good health. Some libraries in this study had Jurkat cell RNA spiked in.

This clonotype showed up just a few times. V and J are TRBV4-3 and TRBJ1-4; D might be TRBD1 (5 bases). This CDR3 region has 17 residues. Germline values: CDR1 LGHNA, CDR2 YSLEER. The ends were cut back, 1 base at V and 6 bases at J, with 18 bases in the middle. CDR3 sequence (DNA): TGCGCCAGCAGCCAAGGAGAACAGGTGGCCCTAGATGAAAAACTGTTTTTT. Its translation is CASSQGEQVALDEKLFF.

This clonotype was seen repeatedly, ten times or more. This chain links TRBV30 with TRBJ2-3; the D gene is possibly TRBD2 (5 bases). From germline, CDR1 is GTSNPN and CDR2 SVGIG (reference sequence). V shed 0 bases and J shed 3 bases, with 7 bases lying between them. The CDR3 spans 13 residues. CDR3 residues: CAWSVTGTDTQYF. CDR3 DNA: TGTGCCTGGAGTGTAACGGGAACAGATACGCAGTATTTT.

This clonotype came up a few times. The chain employs TRBV27 and TRBJ2-4; 9 bases fit TRBD2. The CDR3 length is 16 residues. The germline CDR1 and CDR2 sequences are MNHEY and SMNVEV (reference sequence). The trim removed 6 bases at V and 3 bases at J, leaving 9 bases unmatched. The CDR3 protein is CASRLGLAGSKNIQYF. CDR3 nucleotides: TGTGCCAGCAGGTTGGGGCTAGCGGGGAGCAAAAACATTCAGTACTTC.

This clonotype has more than one count but fewer than ten. The V call is TRBV14, the J call TRBJ2-3; maybe TRBD2 (6 bases). V lost 0 bases and J lost 4, with 26 bases in between. The CDR3 runs to 20 residues. Germline V gene sequence: CDR1 SGHDN, CDR2 FVKESK. CDR3 residues: CASSQDRRREDPLLADTQYF. CDR3 nucleotides: TGTGCCAGCAGCCAAGATCGTCGAAGGGAGGATCCTCTTTTGGCAGATACGCAGTATTTT. The full variable domain, completed using reference TRBV14 and TRBJ2-3, is EAGVTQFPSHSVIEKGQTVTLRCDPISGHDNLYWYRRVMGKEIKFLLHFVKESKQDESGMPNNRFLAERTGGTYSTLKVQPAELEDSGVYFCASSQDRRREDPLLADTQYFGPGTRLTVL.

In this sample, this clonotype turned up many times. The V and J genes are TRBV29-1 and TRBJ2-7, with TRBD2 matching 12 bases. The junction had 8 bases not matched to a gene; V was cut back by 4 bases and J by 7 bases. The germline CDR1 and CDR2 sequences are SQVTM and ANQGSEA. The CDR3 runs to 14 residues. The chain's CDR3 is CSVGRTSGKYEQYF. DNA of the CDR3: TGCAGCGTTGGAAGGACTAGCGGGAAATATGAGCAGTACTTC.

This chain uses TRBV20-1 with TRBJ2-7; TRBD1 agrees at 11 bases. CDR1 is DFQATT, CDR2 SNEGSKA, per germline (reference sequence). V was pared by 2 bases and J by 4 bases, with 7 bases of the junction left unmatched. The CDR3 sequence is 15 residues long. The CDR3 region is CSARITGQGGYEQYF. In DNA, the CDR3 is TGCAGTGCTAGAATAACGGGACAGGGGGGATACGAGCAGTACTTC.

This clonotype was seen at least ten times. The chain links TRBV2 to TRBJ2-3; D gene unclear. This CDR3 is 16 amino acids long. The V gene's germline CDR1 is SNHLY and CDR2 FYNNEI. V was shortened by 3 bases and J by 4 bases, with 17 bases between the two germline ends. The CDR3 loop reads CASSEVLSKSPDTQYF. CDR3 bases: TGTGCCAGCAGTGAGGTCCTTTCGAAGAGTCCAGATACGCAGTATTTT.

The J gene is TRBJ2-7, the V gene TRBV11-2, with D possibly called TRBD1 or TRBD2 (5 bases each). V lost 0 bases to trimming and J lost 5 bases, with 8 bases between them. The CDR3 loop spans 13 amino acids. Germline V gene sequence: CDR1 SGHAT, CDR2 FQNNGV. CDR3 DNA: TGTGCCAGCAGCTTAGATTGGGGGAACGAGCAGTACTTC. It is translated as CASSLDWGNEQYF.

This clonotype was observed many times. V gene TRBV20-1 combines with J gene TRBJ2-7; weak D call: TRBD2 (5 bases). Looked up from germline, CDR1 is DFQATT and CDR2 is SNEGSKA (reference sequence). Trimming left V 3 bases short and J 2 bases short, with 11 bases between. This CDR3 region has 13 residues. CDR3 in DNA: TGCAGTGCTAGCTCGACTACGCCCTACGAGCAGTACTTC. As protein: CSASSTTPYEQYF.

In its sample, this clonotype was seen a few times. The rearrangement links TRBV7-2 to TRBJ2-7; 10 positions agree with TRBD2. The length of the CDR3 is 17 residues. Germline V gene data show CDR1 as SGHTA and CDR2 as FQGNSA. J gave up 3 bases and V 5 bases, and 13 bases lay outside the gene matches. CDR3 coding DNA: TGTGCCAGCAGCGTTAGCGGGAGGCTAGCGGGATACTACGAGCAGTACTTC. Amino acids: CASSVSGRLAGYYEQYF.

The rearrangement uses TRBV4-2 and TRBJ2-3, with 12 nucleotides matching TRBD2. The J segment lost 1 base and the V segment lost 3 bases, leaving 11 bases of the junction unmatched. Germline V CDR1 and CDR2: LGHNA, YNFKEQ. There are 19 residues in the CDR3. CDR3 DNA: TGTGCCAGCAGCCACCGACTAGCGGGGGCCCGTTCTCGCACAGATACGCAGTATTTT. Protein: CASSHRLAGARSRTDTQYF.

This clonotype was seen a handful of times. V usage is TRBV7-2 and J usage is TRBJ2-7; the match to TRBD2 covers 8 bases. Trimming took 1 base from V and 0 from J; bases not matched to a gene: 5. There are 16 residues in the CDR3. Per the germline V gene, CDR1 is SGHTA and CDR2 is FQGNSA. The CDR3 loop is CASSLDTSGSSYEQYF. The CDR3, as DNA: TGTGCCAGCAGCTTAGATACTAGCGGAAGCTCCTACGAGCAGTACTTC. Supplemented by reference TRBV7-2 and TRBJ2-7, the full variable domain reads GAGVSQSPSNKVTEKGKDVELRCDPISGHTALYWYRQSLGQGLEFLIYFQGNSAPDKSGLPSDRFSAERTGGSVSTLTIQRTQQEDSAVYLCASSLDTSGSSYEQYFGPGTRLTVT.

This clonotype was found many times. The chain recombines TRBV5-1 with TRBJ1-5; D is ambiguous. Trimming removed 0 bases from V and 4 bases from J, with 8 bases in between. CDR1 is SGHRS, CDR2 YFSETQ, per germline. This CDR3 region has 14 residues. The CDR3, as DNA: TGCGCCAGCAGCTTGGAATCGGCTAATCAGCCCCAGCATTTT. The encoded protein is CASSLESANQPQHF.

This clonotype was seen a handful of times. V gene TRBV4-3 combines with J gene TRBJ2-1; 11 bases agree with TRBD2. This CDR3 comprises 15 residues. From germline, CDR1 is LGHNA and CDR2 YSLEER. The ends lost 1 base at V and 8 bases at J; junction bases unmatched: 4. DNA for the CDR3: TGCGCCAGCAGCCAAGGACTAGCGGGGATGTATGAGCAGTTCTTC. Translation: CASSQGLAGMYEQFF.

The rearrangement joins TRBV6-1 to TRBJ2-3; D is possibly TRBD1 (5 bases). The germline V and J ends were trimmed by 3 bases and 0 bases, with 10 bases remaining between them. CDR3 size: 15 residues. Germline lookup yields CDR1 MNHNS and CDR2 SASEGT. CDR3 in amino acids: CASSDPTVSTDTQYF. As DNA, the CDR3 is TGTGCCAGCAGTGACCCGACAGTCAGCACAGATACGCAGTATTTT.

This clonotype was recorded at least ten times. The chain combines TRBV6-1 with TRBJ1-1; D is uncertain. The germline V gene has CDR1 MNHNS and CDR2 SASEGT. The V end was cut by 1 base, the J end by 5 bases, with 5 bases between. CDR3 length: 12 residues. Here the CDR3 DNA reads TGTGCCAGCAGTGAAGGATTAACTGAAGCTTTCTTT. This codes for CASSEGLTEAFF.